Only one count was recorded for the clone carrying this T cell receptor (beta chain). What it binds is not known. The data were produced by immunoSEQ multiplex PCR, yet TCRdb's version contains in-frame clones alone and is incomplete. The repertoire holds fewer than 8,000 clones, with 90% to 95% as singletons. This sample is part of a study of T cell clonotyping in hematopoietic cell transplantation. General observations from the study: Recipient TCR diversity dropped after transplant; expanded clonotypes rose from day 30 to 180.

V was shortened by 5 bases and J by 0 bases, with 19 bases between the two germline ends. The germline gives CDR1 SGHRS, CDR2 YFSETQ. There are 17 residues in the CDR3. Recipient blood drawn about 28 days pretransplant and days 30, 100, 180 after. The sequencing here drew on peripheral blood mononuclear cells, taken 30 days after allogeneic stem cell transplant. The receptor comes from a male patient aged 55 to 69 who had an allogeneic stem cell transplant from an unrelated donor, so T cells may come from the graft donor. Some clones in this sample may be carry-over from other donors' samples. This chain joins TRBV5-1 and TRBJ2-3, with D unclear. The CDR3 sequence is CASSPRDLASSTDTQYF. In DNA, the CDR3 is TGCGCCAGCAGTCCAAGAGATCTCGCCTCTAGCACAGATACGCAGTATTTT.